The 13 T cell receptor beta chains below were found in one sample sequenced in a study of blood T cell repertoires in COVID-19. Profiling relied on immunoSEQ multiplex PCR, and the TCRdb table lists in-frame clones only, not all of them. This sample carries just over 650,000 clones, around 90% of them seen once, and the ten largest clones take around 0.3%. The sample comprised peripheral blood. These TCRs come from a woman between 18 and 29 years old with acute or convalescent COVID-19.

DNA of the CDR3: TGTGCCAGCAGCTTGGGACAGGGGATCCACAATGAGCAGTTCTTC. Its protein is CASSLGQGIHNEQFF. The chain recombines TRBV7-3 with TRBJ2-1; 10 nucleotides agree with TRBD1. This CDR3 is 15 amino acids long. V dropped 3 bases and J dropped 5; count of bases not matched to a gene: 4. Per germline, CDR1 SGHTA and CDR2 FQGTGA.

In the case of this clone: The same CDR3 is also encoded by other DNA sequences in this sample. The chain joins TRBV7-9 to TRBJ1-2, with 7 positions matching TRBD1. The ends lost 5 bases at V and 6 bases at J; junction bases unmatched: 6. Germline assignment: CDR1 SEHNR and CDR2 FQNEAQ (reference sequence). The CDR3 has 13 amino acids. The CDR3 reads CASSPRTGHGYTF. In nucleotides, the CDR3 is TGTGCCAGCAGCCCGCGGACAGGACATGGCTACACCTTC.

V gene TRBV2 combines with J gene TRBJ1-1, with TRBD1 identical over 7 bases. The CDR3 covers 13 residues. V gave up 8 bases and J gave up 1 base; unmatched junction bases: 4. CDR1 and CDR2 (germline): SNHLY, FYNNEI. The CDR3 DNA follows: TGTGCCAGCCAGGGACAGACGAACACTGAAGCTTTCTTT. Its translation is CASQGQTNTEAFF.

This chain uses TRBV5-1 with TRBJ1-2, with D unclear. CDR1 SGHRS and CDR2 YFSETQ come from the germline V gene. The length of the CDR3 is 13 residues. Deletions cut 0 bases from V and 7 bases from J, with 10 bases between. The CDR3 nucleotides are TGCGCCAGCAGCTTGGCGAGGGAGTCTGGCTACACCTTC. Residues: CASSLARESGYTF.

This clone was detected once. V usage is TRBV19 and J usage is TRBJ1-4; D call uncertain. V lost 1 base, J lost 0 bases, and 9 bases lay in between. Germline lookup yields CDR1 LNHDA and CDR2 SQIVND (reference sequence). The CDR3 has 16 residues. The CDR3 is CASSIVGVATNEKLFF. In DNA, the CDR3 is TGTGCCAGTAGTATAGTAGGAGTTGCAACTAATGAAAAACTGTTTTTT.

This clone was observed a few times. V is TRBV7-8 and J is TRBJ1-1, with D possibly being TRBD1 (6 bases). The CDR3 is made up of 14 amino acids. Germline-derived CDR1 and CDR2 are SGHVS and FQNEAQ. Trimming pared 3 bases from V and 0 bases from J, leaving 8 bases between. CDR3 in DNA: TGTGCCAGCAGCTTGGGGACACTGAACACTGAAGCTTTCTTT. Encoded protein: CASSLGTLNTEAFF. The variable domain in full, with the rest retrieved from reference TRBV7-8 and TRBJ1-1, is GAGVSQSPRYKVAKRGQDVALRCDPISGHVSLFWYQQALGQGPEFLTYFQNEAQLDKSGLPSDRFFAERPEGSVSTLKIQRTQQEDSAVYLCASSLGTLNTEAFFGQGTRLTVV.

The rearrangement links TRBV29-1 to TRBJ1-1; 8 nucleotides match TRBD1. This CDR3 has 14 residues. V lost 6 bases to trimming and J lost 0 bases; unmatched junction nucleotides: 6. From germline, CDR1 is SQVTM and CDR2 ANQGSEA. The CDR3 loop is CSVSQGGMNTEAFF. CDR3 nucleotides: TGCAGCGTATCACAGGGGGGCATGAACACTGAAGCTTTCTTT.

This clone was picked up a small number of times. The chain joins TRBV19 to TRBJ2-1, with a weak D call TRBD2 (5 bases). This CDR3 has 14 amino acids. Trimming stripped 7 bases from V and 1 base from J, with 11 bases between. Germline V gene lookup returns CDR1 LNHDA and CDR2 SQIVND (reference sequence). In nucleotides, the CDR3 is TGTGCCAGTACCCTAAGAGGGTCCTACAATGAGCAGTTCTTC. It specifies CASTLRGSYNEQFF.

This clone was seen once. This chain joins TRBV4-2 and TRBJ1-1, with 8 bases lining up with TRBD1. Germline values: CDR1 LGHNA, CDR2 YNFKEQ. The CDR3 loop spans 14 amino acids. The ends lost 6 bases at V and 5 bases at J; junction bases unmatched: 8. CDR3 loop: CASSLNRGNTEAFF. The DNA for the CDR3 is TGTGCCAGCAGTCTTAACAGGGGGAATACTGAAGCTTTCTTT.

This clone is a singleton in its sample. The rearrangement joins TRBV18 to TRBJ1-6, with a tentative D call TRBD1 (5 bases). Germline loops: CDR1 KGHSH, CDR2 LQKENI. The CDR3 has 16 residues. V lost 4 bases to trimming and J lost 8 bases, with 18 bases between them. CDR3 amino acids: CASSLSPRVSDSPLHF. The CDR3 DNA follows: TGTGCCAGCTCACTTTCGCCCAGGGTTTCGGATTCACCCCTCCACTTT.

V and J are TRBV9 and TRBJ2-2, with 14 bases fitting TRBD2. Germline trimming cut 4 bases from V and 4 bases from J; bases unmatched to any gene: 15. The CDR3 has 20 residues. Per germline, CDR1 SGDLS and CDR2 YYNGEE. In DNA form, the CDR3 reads TGTGCCAGCAGCCCCCCACCGGGACTAGCGGGGGCCGACAGCACCGGGGAGCTGTTTTTT. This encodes CASSPPPGLAGADSTGELFF. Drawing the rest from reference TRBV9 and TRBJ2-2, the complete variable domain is DSGVTQTPKHLITATGQRVTLRCSPRSGDLSVYWYQQSLDQGLQFLIQYYNGEERAKGNILERFSAQQFPDLHSELNLSSLELGDSALYFCASSPPPGLAGADSTGELFFGEGSRLTVL.

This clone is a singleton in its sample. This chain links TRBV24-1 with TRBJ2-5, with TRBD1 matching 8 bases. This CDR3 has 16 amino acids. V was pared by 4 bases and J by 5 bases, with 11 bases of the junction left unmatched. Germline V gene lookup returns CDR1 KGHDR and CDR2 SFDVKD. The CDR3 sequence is CATSDPSRTGRETQYF. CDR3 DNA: TGTGCCACCAGTGACCCTTCCCGGACAGGGAGGGAGACCCAGTACTTC.

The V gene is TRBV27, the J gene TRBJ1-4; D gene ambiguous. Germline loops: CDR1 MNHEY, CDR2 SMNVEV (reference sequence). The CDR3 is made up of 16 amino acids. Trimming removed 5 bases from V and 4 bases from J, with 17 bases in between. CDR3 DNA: TGTGCCAGCAGTCGACCCCCTATCCGGGGTAATGAAAAACTGTTTTTT. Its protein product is CASSRPPIRGNEKLFF.